Sequencing of this T cell receptor beta chain was carried out in a study of blood T cell repertoires in COVID-19. Background on the study: COVID-19 samples from acute and convalescent phases originated in the United States, Italy and Spain.

In terms of age and location, participants ranged from roughly 18 to 100 years and lived in about two dozen US areas. Allocation to cohorts depended on clinical history reported by the participants. As originally analysed: How many nucleated cells were present was estimated from reference gene primer amplification. Using immunoSEQ multiplex PCR, the repertoire was profiled, and TCRdb retains in-frame clones only, with some absent. The DNA gave D and trimming, while V, J and clone size come from that table. Among 330,000 or so clones listed, approximately 88% were seen once. Sample: PBMCs or T cells enriched from blood (not recorded which). The TCR comes from a man aged 30-40 years who had recovered from COVID-19.

The CDR3 protein is CASSPRGAGALSGYTF. DNA for the CDR3: TGTGCCAGCAGCCCCCGGGGTGCAGGGGCATTAAGTGGCTACACCTTC. The chain employs TRBV5-6 and TRBJ1-2, with D tentatively TRBD1 (6 bases). Trimming removed 4 bases at V and 7 bases at J, with 23 bases between. This CDR3 is built from 16 residues. Germline V gene lookup returns CDR1 SGHDT and CDR2 YYEEEE.